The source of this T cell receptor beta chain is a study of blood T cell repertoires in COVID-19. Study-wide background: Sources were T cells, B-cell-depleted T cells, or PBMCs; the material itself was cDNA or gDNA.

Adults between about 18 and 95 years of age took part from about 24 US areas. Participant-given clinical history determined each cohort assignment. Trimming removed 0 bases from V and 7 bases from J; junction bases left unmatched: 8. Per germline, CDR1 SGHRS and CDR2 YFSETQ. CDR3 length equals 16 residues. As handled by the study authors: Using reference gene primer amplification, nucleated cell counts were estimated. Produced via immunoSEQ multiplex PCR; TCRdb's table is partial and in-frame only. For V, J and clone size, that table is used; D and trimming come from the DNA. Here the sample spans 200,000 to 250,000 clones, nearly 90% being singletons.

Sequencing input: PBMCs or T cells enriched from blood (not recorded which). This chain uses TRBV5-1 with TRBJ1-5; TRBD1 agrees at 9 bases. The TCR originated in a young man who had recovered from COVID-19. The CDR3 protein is CASSLGNGQGNQPQHF. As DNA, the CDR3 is TGCGCCAGCAGCTTGGGTAACGGACAGGGGAACCAGCCCCAGCATTTT.